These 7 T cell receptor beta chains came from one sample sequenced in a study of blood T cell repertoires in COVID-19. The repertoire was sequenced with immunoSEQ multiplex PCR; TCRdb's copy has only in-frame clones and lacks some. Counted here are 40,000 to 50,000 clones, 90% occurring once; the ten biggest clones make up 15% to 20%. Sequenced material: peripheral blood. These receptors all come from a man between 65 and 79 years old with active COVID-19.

The CDR3 coding sequence is TGTGCCACCCGAGCGATAGGGACTCCCCCCTACGAGCAGTACTTC. This encodes CATRAIGTPPYEQYF. This sequence joins TRBV27 and TRBJ2-7; D perhaps matches TRBD2 (6 bases). CDR1 is MNHEY, CDR2 SMNVEV, per germline (reference sequence). The CDR3 totals 15 residues. V dropped 10 bases and J dropped 2 bases, with 21 bases sitting between them.

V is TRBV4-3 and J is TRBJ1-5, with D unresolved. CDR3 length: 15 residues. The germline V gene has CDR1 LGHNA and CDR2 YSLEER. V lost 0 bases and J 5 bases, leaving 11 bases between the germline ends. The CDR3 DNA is TGCGCCAGCAGCCAAGAGCCCTCGAGGTATCAGCCCCAGCATTTT. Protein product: CASSQEPSRYQPQHF.

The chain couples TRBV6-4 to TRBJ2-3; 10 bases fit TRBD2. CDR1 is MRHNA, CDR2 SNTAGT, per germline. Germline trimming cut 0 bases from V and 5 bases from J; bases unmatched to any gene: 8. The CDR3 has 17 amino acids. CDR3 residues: CASSDSKAGGIGDTQYF. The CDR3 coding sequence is TGTGCCAGCAGTGACTCGAAAGCGGGAGGGATAGGAGATACGCAGTATTTT.

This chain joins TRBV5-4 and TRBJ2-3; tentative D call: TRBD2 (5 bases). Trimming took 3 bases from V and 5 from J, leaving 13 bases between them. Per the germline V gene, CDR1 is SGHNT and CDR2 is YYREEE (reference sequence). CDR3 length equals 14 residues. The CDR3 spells CASSSGPAGDTQYF. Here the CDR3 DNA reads TGTGCCAGCAGCTCGGGTCCTGCGGGAGATACGCAGTATTTT.

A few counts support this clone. The CDR3, as DNA: TGTGCCAGCAGCTCGGCCGGGACATGGGTTCAGCCCCAGCATTTT. It specifies CASSSAGTWVQPQHF. The chain joins TRBV5-8 to TRBJ1-5, with D tentatively TRBD1 (6 bases). The V gene lost 3 bases and the J gene lost 6 bases, with 16 bases spanning the gap. Germline loops: CDR1 SGHTS, CDR2 YDEGEE. CDR3 size: 15 residues.

CDR3 in amino acids: CASSLGGGAQYF. CDR3 nucleotide sequence: TGTGCCAGCAGCTTAGGAGGGGGAGCGCAGTATTTT. The rearrangement links TRBV11-2 to TRBJ2-3, with a weak D call TRBD1 (6 bases). CDR3 size: 12 residues. The germline CDR1 and CDR2 sequences are SGHAT and FQNNGV. The V end was cut by 1 base, the J end by 10 bases, with 9 bases between.

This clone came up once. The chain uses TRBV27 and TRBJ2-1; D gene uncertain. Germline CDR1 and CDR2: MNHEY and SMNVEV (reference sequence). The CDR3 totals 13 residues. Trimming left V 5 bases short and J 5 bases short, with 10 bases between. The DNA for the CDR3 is TGTGCCAGCAGTGTATTAATTCACAATGAGCAGTTCTTC. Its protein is CASSVLIHNEQFF.